This record concerns one TCR beta chain sequence. This sample was taken from a study of blood T cell repertoires in COVID-19. The wider study: The origin of the acute and convalescent COVID-19 samples was the United States, Italy and Spain. T cells, B-cell-depleted T cells, or PBMCs supplied cDNA or gDNA.

This CDR3 contains 15 residues. Trimming took 7 bases from V and 7 from J, leaving 22 bases between them. Germline loops: CDR1 MGHDK, CDR2 SYGVNS. Original processing notes: Reference gene primers were amplified, and this amplification served to estimate nucleated cell counts. Method: immunoSEQ multiplex PCR; TCRdb's copy keeps in-frame clones and lacks some. V, J and clone size are those of that table, while D and trimming were read from the DNA. The sample holds 200,000 to 250,000 clones, approximately 83% seen once. Sequencing used peripheral blood. This TCR was sampled from a man aged 25 to 40 who had recovered from COVID-19. V usage is TRBV25-1 and J usage is TRBJ1-1; D possibly corresponds to TRBD1 (5 bases). The CDR3 bases are TGTGCCAGCATATCCCACGCAGGACCAGGGAATGAAGCTTTCTTT. This gives the protein CASISHAGPGNEAFF.